The present T cell receptor (beta chain) was sequenced within a study of T-cell memory formation after mild COVID-19 listed by TCRdb under 2021. Study-level background: Most TCR sequence clusters were specific to one of the two donors. In two donors, T-cell clones that expanded and contracted after mild COVID-19 were followed by sequencing TCRalpha and TCRbeta repertoires longitudinally. The cohort was made up of two young adult volunteers, one female and one male, who were previously healthy.

Findings and caveats that apply to the study as a whole: Some responding clones were detected in pre-infection memory, suggesting pre-existing cross-reactive memory T cells joined the SARS-CoV-2 response. Only two mild cases were covered by the study, and larger cohorts that include severe cases with pre-infection samples were considered necessary. Clones contracting from day 15 to 85 had balanced CD4/CD8 phenotypes, while a second wave expanding from day 15 to 37 was biased towards CD4+. The second-wave clones that peaked on day 37 were not confirmed to be SARS-CoV-2 specific. Contracting CD4+ clones turned up mainly in the CM and EM memory subsets, whereas EMRA was where CD8+ clones were enriched.

Sequencing was performed on an Illumina NovaSeq 6000. cDNA libraries for TCRalpha and TCRbeta were prepared by 5'RACE using constant-segment primers, with sample barcodes and unique molecular identifiers added. Trizol reagent was used to extract RNA from every sample. Amplification of the libraries took two PCR steps, and the second step added a second sample barcode plus Illumina TruSeq adapters. The libraries were sequenced on an Illumina NovaSeq using 2 x 150 bp paired-end reads. Turning to the authors' computational methods: Reads were demultiplexed and collapsed into UMI-guided consensus sequences with migec v1.2.7. Using mixcr v2.1.11, UMI consensuses were aligned to TRA and TRB V and J templates and then assembled into clonotypes. A clonotype was counted as expanded or contracted only when both edgeR and NoisET called the clonotype significant, with the noise models trained on biological replicates. For edgeR calls, the thresholds were a false discovery rate-adjusted p below 0.01 and a log2 fold-change of 1. PCA with hierarchical clustering of max-normalized trajectories of the 1000 most abundant clonotypes was used as exploratory dynamics analysis. Separately sequenced CD4+ and CD8+ repertoires were used to assign a CD4 or CD8 phenotype to each responding clone. TCRdb reprocessing: public reads trimmed at Q25 with fastp, clones called with MiXCR, in-frame beta chains kept. Each CDR3 protein appears once, grouped with its most common genes and DNA. The V and J calls come from TCRdb's annotation, not from the publication. This sample lists about 430,000 distinct CDR3 sequences; about a sixth were detected once. 20% to 25% of the sample is taken by the ten largest.

From cysteine to phenylalanine, the CDR3 is 14 amino acids long. CDR3 DNA is the only sequence kept; it has 42 bases, read in frame from the first base. A distance of 14 bases separates the germline ends of V and J, which lose 6 bases and 2 bases respectively. Note on this clonotype: Which antigen it targets is not known. There are no base qualities to consult, and no much larger clone falls within one base.

Ficoll-Paque density gradient centrifugation was the method used to isolate PBMCs. This sequence uses TRBV12-3 or TRBV12-4 and TRBJ2-7, and the D gene may be TRBD2, 6 bases matching. The source is a man younger than 30 who had mild COVID-19 (a few samples of this study predate the infection). The sample titles of this study are shuffled in the database, so cell type and time point are left out; the donor was told from shared clones. The sample was PBMCs or a T cell subset sorted from them (not recorded which). The nucleotides are TGTGCCAGCAGCCCCTGGCGGGGAGCCTACGAGCAGTACTTC. This gives the protein CASSPWRGAYEQYF.